This is a list of T cell receptor beta chains from one sample in a study of T-cell memory formation after mild COVID-19. TCRdb re-derived calls from the 5' RACE reads in MiXCR, one entry per CDR3 protein. The sample includes just under 550,000 distinct CDR3 sequences, 20% of them seen just once. Sequencing input: PBMCs or a T cell subset sorted from them (not recorded which). The source of these receptors is an adult woman who had mild COVID-19 (a few samples of this study predate the infection). Cell type and time point are not known. Each CDR3 is given with its conserved first and last residue. The D gene is left open where the match is weak. Not every row has a clone size; where given, it reads once, few, many or a size class.

TRBJ1-1 many TRBD1 TRBV5-1 TGTGCCAGCAGCTCGGGACAGATGAACACTGAAGCTTTCTTT CASSSGQMNTEAFF
TRBJ1-6 NA NA TRBV9 TGTGCCAGCAGCGTAGCGGGGGGGCTTCTCCACTTT CASSVAGGLLHF
TRBJ2-5 NA TRBD2 TRBV4-3 TGCGCCAGCAGCCAGGAAGCGGGAGGAAAAGAGACCCAGTACTTC CASSQEAGGKETQYF
TRBJ2-5 NA TRBD1 TRBV11-2 TGTGCCAGCAGCGTCGGACAGGGGGCGCGGGAGACCCAGTACTTC CASSVGQGARETQYF
TRBJ2-4 NA NA TRBV6-5 TGTGCCAGCCGCTCAGGGGTGGGGAACATTCAGTACTTC CASRSGVGNIQYF
TRBJ2-3 NA NA TRBV20-1 TGCAGTGCTAGTGGGACAAGAGGAGATACGCAGTATTTT CSASGTRGDTQYF
TRBJ1-1 few NA TRBV20-1 TGCAGTGCCCCCCCAGAAATGAACACTGAAGCTTTCTTT CSAPPEMNTEAFF
TRBJ2-1 few TRBD2 TRBV20-1 TGCAGTGCTAGAGTTTCTGCTAGCGGGGGCGGGTCAATCAAGTATGAGCAGTTCTTC CSARVSASGGGSIKYEQFF
TRBJ2-7 few NA TRBV5-1 TGCGCCAGCAGCTTGGTTACGGGTCCGGCGTCCGAGCAGTACTTC CASSLVTGPASEQYF
TRBJ1-2 NA NA TRBV19 TGTGCCAGTAGGACGCCAGGGGTTGCTAACTATGGCTACACCTTC CASRTPGVANYGYTF
TRBJ1-2 few NA TRBV24-1 TGTGCCACCAGTGATCCCGGACGGCAAAACTATGGCTACACCTTC CATSDPGRQNYGYTF
TRBJ2-1 NA NA TRBV6-5 TGTGCCAGCAGTTACTTAGGGTGGAATGAGCAGTTCTTC CASSYLGWNEQFF
TRBJ2-1 NA TRBD1 TRBV7-9 TGTGCCAGCAGCTCCGGGACAGGGGGCTTTGGGCAGTTCTTC CASSSGTGGFGQFF
TRBJ2-2 NA NA TRBV9 TGTGCCAGCAGCGTGCAGGTTGTAGCGAACACCGGGGAGCTGTTTTTT CASSVQVVANTGELFF
TRBJ1-2 few NA TRBV7-9 TGTGCCAGCAGCACCTATCGGGGGTCCGGCTACACCTTC CASSTYRGSGYTF
TRBJ1-2 few NA TRBV11-2 TGTGCCAGCAGCTTTGTAACGACTGCGGAAGGCTACACCTTC CASSFVTTAEGYTF
TRBJ1-6 NA NA TRBV12-3/TRBV12-4 TGTGCCAGCAGCCCGACGAAGTGGTCACCCCTCCACTTT CASSPTKWSPLHF
TRBJ2-5 NA TRBD1 TRBV4-1 TGCGCCAGCAGCCGGACAGGAAAAGAGACCCAGTACTTC CASSRTGKETQYF
TRBJ1-1 few NA TRBV7-9 TGTGCCAGCAGACCGACCGACTTT CASRPTDF
TRBJ1-2 NA NA TRBV7-6 TGTGCCAGCAGCACGTCCTTAGGAGGGACAAAAAGCGGCTACACCTTC CASSTSLGGTKSGYTF
TRBJ2-3 NA NA TRBV20-1 TGCAGTGCTAGACTACGGGACTTCGCGCAGTATTTT CSARLRDFAQYF
TRBJ1-1 NA TRBD1 TRBV5-1 TGCGCCAGCAGCCCCTGGACAGGGACGAACACTGAAGCTTTCTTT CASSPWTGTNTEAFF
TRBJ1-6 many NA TRBV6-5 TGTGCCAGCCGGAGGGACTCCTATAATTCACCCCTCCACTTT CASRRDSYNSPLHF
TRBJ2-3 few NA TRBV20-1 TGCAGTGCTCTATCAGGGGTGGGAACAGATACGCAGTATTTT CSALSGVGTDTQYF
TRBJ2-1 NA TRBD2 TRBV9 TGTGCCAGCAGCGCTAATCGACTAGCGGGAGAGCAGTTCTTC CASSANRLAGEQFF
TRBJ2-3 NA NA TRBV4-3 TGCGCCAGCAGCCATGACAGTTACACAGATACGCAGTATTTT CASSHDSYTDTQYF
TRBJ1-1 few TRBD1 TRBV5-1 TGCGCCAGCAGCTTGGGACAGGGAGAATTGCGGACTGAAGCTTTCTTT CASSLGQGELRTEAFF
TRBJ2-2 few NA TRBV9 TGTGCCAGCAGCGTAGCGGTCGGCCCCTCAATCGGCGGGGAGCTGTTTTTT CASSVAVGPSIGGELFF
TRBJ2-1 NA TRBD2 TRBV20-1 TGCAGTGCCTCCGGGACTAGCGGGATAGGGTTGACGATTGAGCAGTTCTTC CSASGTSGIGLTIEQFF
TRBJ2-7 NA TRBD1 TRBV12-3/TRBV12-4 TGTGCCAGCAGTCCCAGCCGACAGGGGGCGAGCTACGAGCAGTACTTC CASSPSRQGASYEQYF
TRBJ2-5 once TRBD1 TRBV7-9 TGTGCCAGCAGCGTACTTAGCTACAAGGGACAGGTCCAAGAGACCCAGTACTTC CASSVLSYKGQVQETQYF